The 27 T cell receptor beta chains below all came from one sample that was sequenced in a study of human T cells and chemical hapten exposure. Time point specified: patch test 1, 2 weeks after DPC sensitization. Treatment: therapeutic diphenylcyclopropenone sensitization with weekly scalp DPC. TCRdb reprocessed the RACE reads via MiXCR and lists one record per CDR3 protein. The sample includes 150,000 to 200,000 distinct CDR3 sequences, roughly 15% of them seen just once. The source material was whole blood, sampled in connection with sensitization to the hapten diphenylcyclopropenone (DPC). The receptors were sampled from a woman aged 25 to 39 with alopecia areata. Some clones in this sample may be carry-over from other donors' samples.

This clonotype has a count of ten or more. V and J are TRBV29-1 and TRBJ2-2; perhaps TRBD1 as D (7 bases). Germline V gene sequence: CDR1 SQVTM, CDR2 ANQGSEA. The CDR3 loop spans 14 amino acids. Trimming removed 4 bases from V and 2 bases from J, with 11 bases in between. CDR3 nucleotide sequence: TGCAGCGTTGGGCAGGGGGGAAACACCGGGGAGCTGTTTTTT. It is translated as CSVGQGGNTGELFF.

This clonotype was picked up a small number of times. The J gene is TRBJ2-1, the V gene TRBV12-3 or TRBV12-4; 8 positions agree with TRBD1. With V trimmed by 5 bases and J by 5 bases, 8 bases remained unmatched. This CDR3 has 15 amino acids. CDR3 sequence: CASSLRQGINNEQFF. As DNA, the CDR3 is TGTGCCAGCAGTCTTAGACAGGGGATAAACAATGAGCAGTTCTTC.

The V and J genes are TRBV11-2 and TRBJ2-1, with TRBD2 as a possible D gene (5 bases). The CDR3 extends over 11 amino acids. The V end was cut by 8 bases, the J end by 8 bases, with 10 bases between. Germline V lookup: CDR1 SGHAT, CDR2 FQNNGV. The CDR3 reads CASAGLDEQFF. CDR3 nucleotide sequence: TGTGCCAGCGCGGGCCTCGATGAGCAGTTCTTC.

Only a few counts were recorded for this clonotype. The chain's CDR3 is CASSQSGTDTQYF. For the CDR3, the DNA is TGCGCCAGCAGCCAAAGCGGGACAGATACGCAGTATTTT. V gene TRBV5-1 combines with J gene TRBJ2-3, with D possibly being TRBD2 (6 bases). Trimming pared 4 bases from V and 3 bases from J, leaving 9 bases between. CDR3 length equals 13 residues. Germline loops: CDR1 SGHRS, CDR2 YFSETQ.

About this clonotype: A read error may explain this, as a much larger clone is one base away. This rearrangement joins TRBV10-3 to TRBJ1-2; D is ambiguous. The germline gives CDR1 ENHRY, CDR2 SYGVKD. Deletions cut 4 bases from V and 2 bases from J, with 11 bases between. The CDR3 runs to 14 residues. The CDR3, as DNA: TGTGCCATCAGTGTCAACACGTGGAACTATGGCTACACCTTC. Translated, it gives CAISVNTWNYGYTF.

This clonotype was recorded at least ten times. This CDR3 reads CSARLGGNSNQPQHF. CDR3 nucleotide sequence: TGCAGTGCTAGATTGGGGGGGAATAGCAATCAGCCCCAGCATTTT. This sequence joins TRBV20-1 and TRBJ1-5, with a weak D call TRBD1 (5 bases). The germline gives CDR1 DFQATT, CDR2 SNEGSKA (reference sequence). The CDR3 has 15 residues. Deletions cut 2 bases from V and 0 bases from J, with 11 bases between.

Ten or more counts support this clonotype. This chain links TRBV12-3 or TRBV12-4 with TRBJ1-6; a possible D gene is TRBD1 (5 bases). The CDR3 spans 16 residues. V lost 2 bases, J lost 7 bases, and 15 bases lay in between. This chain's CDR3 is CASSLRGGEVNSPLHF. CDR3 sequence (DNA): TGTGCCAGCAGTTTAAGGGGAGGGGAAGTGAATTCACCCCTCCACTTT.

The V call is TRBV7-9, the J call TRBJ2-2, with D hard to call. Trimming took off 4 bases at V and 4 bases at J, with 7 bases between the two ends. CDR1 and CDR2 (germline): SEHNR, FQNEAQ (reference sequence). The CDR3 is 13 residues long. Here the CDR3 DNA reads TGTGCCAGCAGCTCTCGGACCACCGGGGAGCTGTTTTTT. This codes for CASSSRTTGELFF. Complete variable domain (other parts from reference TRBV7-9 and TRBJ2-2): DTGVSQNPRHKITKRGQNVTFRCDPISEHNRLYWYRQTLGQGPEFLTYFQNEAQLEKSRLLSDRFSAERPKGSFSTLEIQRTEQGDSAMYLCASSSRTTGELFFGEGSRLTVL.

The chain employs TRBV4-1 and TRBJ1-2; no reliable D call. V dropped 4 bases and J dropped 4 bases, with 16 bases sitting between them. CDR1 and CDR2 (germline): MGHRA, YSYEKL. This CDR3 spans 15 amino acids. CDR3 nucleotides: TGCGCCAGCAGCCCACAAGTTTCGTCCCTCTATGGCTACACCTTC. Translation: CASSPQVSSLYGYTF.

This clonotype came up a few times. The V and J genes are TRBV19 and TRBJ2-7; TRBD1 agrees at 7 bases. The length of the CDR3 is 14 residues. The V segment lost 5 bases and the J segment 3 bases; nucleotides outside the gene matches: 7. In germline, CDR1 is LNHDA, CDR2 SQIVND (reference sequence). The CDR3 is CASSPTGIGYEQYF. The CDR3 region has the DNA TGTGCCAGTAGTCCGACAGGGATCGGCTACGAGCAGTACTTC.

The genes are TRBV6-2 or TRBV6-3 and TRBJ2-7, with 7 nucleotides matching TRBD2. Trimming took 6 bases from V and 4 from J; bases not matched to a gene: 9. This CDR3 is built from 14 residues. Germline V lookup: CDR1 MNHEY, CDR2 SVGEGT. The CDR3 reads CASSASASGYEQYF. The CDR3 coding sequence is TGTGCCAGCAGCGCCTCGGCTAGCGGTTACGAGCAGTACTTC.

V and J are TRBV9 and TRBJ1-5, with a weak D call TRBD1 (5 bases). Germline V gene lookup returns CDR1 SGDLS and CDR2 YYNGEE. The CDR3 extends over 15 amino acids. V lost 2 bases, J lost 4 bases, and 13 bases lay in between. As DNA, the CDR3 is TGTGCCAGCAGCGTCAGTGGGGCCGTAAATCAGCCCCAGCATTTT. It specifies CASSVSGAVNQPQHF.

Many counts were recorded for this clonotype. This chain connects TRBV2 to TRBJ2-4; 8 nucleotides line up with TRBD2. With 5 bases clipped from V and 3 bases from J, the junction kept 12 bases outside the gene matches. The CDR3 length is 17 residues. The germline V gene has CDR1 SNHLY and CDR2 FYNNEI. Here the CDR3 DNA reads TGTGCCAGCAGTCCGGGACTAGTCACCTTTGACAAAAACATTCAGTACTTC. It translates to CASSPGLVTFDKNIQYF.

This clonotype was counted only a few times. This rearrangement joins TRBV6-2 or TRBV6-3 to TRBJ2-7; TRBD1 matches at 10 bases. Germline lookup yields CDR1 MNHEY and CDR2 SVGEGT. V was pared by 3 bases and J by 7 bases, with 6 bases of the junction left unmatched. The CDR3 consists of 14 residues. CDR3 in DNA: TGTGCCAGCAGTTATTGGGACAGGGGATGGGAGCAGTACTTC. Translating it yields CASSYWDRGWEQYF.

The chain recombines TRBV10-3 with TRBJ2-1, with no clear D. Deletions cut 3 bases from V and 4 bases from J, with 7 bases between. Looked up from germline, CDR1 is ENHRY and CDR2 is SYGVKD. The CDR3 totals 13 residues. The CDR3 reads CAISERVYNEQFF. The CDR3 coding sequence is TGTGCCATCAGTGAACGAGTGTACAATGAGCAGTTCTTC.

This clonotype was recorded only once. The chain is built from TRBV19 and TRBJ2-1, with 8 bases identical to TRBD1. This CDR3 has 16 amino acids. The germline CDR1 and CDR2 sequences are LNHDA and SQIVND (reference sequence). V shed 4 bases and J 5 bases; nucleotides not matched to a gene: 10. CDR3 residues: CASSTLPGQENNEQFF. The CDR3 coding sequence is TGTGCCAGTAGTACATTACCGGGACAGGAGAACAATGAGCAGTTCTTC.

V gene TRBV20-1 combines with J gene TRBJ2-3, with D possibly called TRBD1 or TRBD2 (5 bases each). The germline V gene has CDR1 DFQATT and CDR2 SNEGSKA (reference sequence). V lost 5 bases, J lost 6 bases, and 21 bases lay in between. The CDR3 runs to 15 residues. The CDR3 sequence: CSARLGTQRGDTQYF. The CDR3 DNA follows: TGCAGTGCTCGACTCGGGACCCAACGGGGCGATACGCAGTATTTT.

This clonotype appeared a few times. This rearrangement joins TRBV7-2 to TRBJ1-1, with a tentative D call TRBD1 (5 bases). Trimming left V 0 bases short and J 10 bases short, with 12 bases between. The CDR3 consists of 13 residues. Germline lookup yields CDR1 SGHTA and CDR2 FQGNSA. CDR3 sequence (DNA): TGTGCCAGCAGCTTAGCGGATCAGGGCGGAGCTTTCTTT. It is translated as CASSLADQGGAFF.

This rearrangement joins TRBV28 to TRBJ2-1; perhaps D is TRBD1 or TRBD2 (5 bases each). Trimming shortened V by 6 bases and J by 9 bases, and 12 bases separated the two germline ends. This CDR3 contains 12 residues. Germline CDR1 and CDR2: MDHEN and SYDVKM. The CDR3 bases are TGTGCCAGCAGCGGGACCCGAGGTGAGCAGTTCTTC. Translation gives CASSGTRGEQFF.

This clonotype was detected ten times or more. This chain uses TRBV29-1 with TRBJ2-1; possibly TRBD2 for D (5 bases). The CDR3 covers 11 residues. The V end was cut by 4 bases, the J end by 14 bases, with 15 bases between. CDR1 is SQVTM, CDR2 ANQGSEA, per germline. In nucleotides, the CDR3 is TGCAGCGTTGGACGTTCGGGGTGGAAGTTCTTC. This gives the protein CSVGRSGWKFF.

With regard to this clonotype: One end of the junction varies from germline; a read error may be responsible. V and J are TRBV6-1 and TRBJ1-6, with TRBD1 matching over 11 bases. CDR1 is MNHNS and CDR2 is SASEGT in the germline V gene. The length of the CDR3 is 17 residues. In DNA form, the CDR3 reads TGTGCCAGCAGTCGGGACAGGGGGAACTCCTATAATTCGCCCCTCCACTTT. Amino acid sequence: CASSRDRGNSYNSPLHF.

A few counts support this clonotype. This chain connects TRBV6-1 to TRBJ2-1; D is uncertain. The germline V and J ends were trimmed by 5 bases and 4 bases, with 9 bases remaining between them. Germline V lookup: CDR1 MNHNS, CDR2 SASEGT. This CDR3 has 13 residues. The CDR3 is CASSHRAYNEQFF. The CDR3 bases are TGTGCCAGCAGTCACCGGGCATACAATGAGCAGTTCTTC.

With respect to this clonotype: A read error may produce the germline difference seen at one junction end. The chain recombines TRBV7-7 with TRBJ1-1; the D is unclear. Germline assignment: CDR1 SSHAT and CDR2 FNYEAQ (reference sequence). CDR3 length: 13 amino acids. CDR3 bases: TGTGCTAGCAGCCCATCGCCCGGGACTGAAGCTTTCTTT. Translation gives CASSPSPGTEAFF. The complete variable domain, with remaining parts taken from reference TRBV7-7 and TRBJ1-1, reads GAGVSQSPRYKVTKRGQDVTLRCDPISSHATLYWYQQALGQGPEFLTYFNYEAQPDKSGLPSDRFSAERPEGSISTLTIQRTEQRDSAMYRCASSPSPGTEAFFGQGTRLTVV.

This clonotype showed up just a few times. The chain employs TRBV28 and TRBJ2-7; 9 nucleotides align to TRBD1. The CDR3 is made up of 16 amino acids. The V and J ends lost 5 bases and 2 bases, in that order; junction bases with no gene match: 10. Germline V gene data show CDR1 as MDHEN and CDR2 as SYDVKM. The CDR3 nucleotides are TGTGCCAGCAGTACCATCACAGGGGGCGCCCCCTACGAGCAGTACTTC. It is translated as CASSTITGGAPYEQYF.

This clonotype came up a few times. This sequence joins TRBV20-1 and TRBJ1-4; D remains unclear. V dropped 3 bases and J dropped 5 bases, with 19 bases sitting between them. The CDR3 consists of 16 residues. Germline CDR1 reads DFQATT; CDR2 reads SNEGSKA (reference sequence). The DNA for the CDR3 is TGCAGTGCTAGTTTGCCCATAGTATCCGGGAATGAAAAACTGTTTTTT. As protein: CSASLPIVSGNEKLFF.

This clonotype was seen at least ten times. The chain combines TRBV29-1 with TRBJ2-5; D not certain. This CDR3 is 12 amino acids long. V lost 4 bases, J lost 1 base, and 7 bases lay in between. The germline CDR1 and CDR2 sequences are SQVTM and ANQGSEA. Here the CDR3 reads CSVGRSQETQYF. In DNA, the CDR3 is TGCAGCGTTGGCCGTTCCCAAGAGACCCAGTACTTC.

The sample holds many counts of this clonotype. The chain combines TRBV30 with TRBJ1-1, with unresolved D. The germline V gene encodes CDR1 GTSNPN and CDR2 SVGIG (reference sequence). CDR3 length: 13 residues. V lost 0 bases and J 4 bases, leaving 9 bases between the germline ends. The chain's CDR3 is CAWSVRGSTEAFF. The CDR3 DNA sequence: TGTGCCTGGAGTGTACGGGGAAGCACTGAAGCTTTCTTT.